This TCR beta chain was profiled in a study of blood T cell repertoires in COVID-19. Turning to the study itself: The samples span acute and convalescent COVID-19 from the United States, Italy and Spain.

Cohort 3 donors counted as recovered after two negative PCRs, clearance, or resolved symptoms. Profiling relied on immunoSEQ multiplex PCR, and the TCRdb table lists in-frame clones only, not all of them. The data contain 150,000 or so clones, around four fifths of them singletons. V was trimmed by 5 bases and J by 4 bases, leaving 9 bases between them. The CDR3 length is 13 residues. Germline lookup yields CDR1 SEHNR and CDR2 FQNEAQ (reference sequence). The chain employs TRBV7-9 and TRBJ1-5, with D hard to call. The receptor was isolated from a woman aged 50 to 60 who had recovered from COVID-19. The sequenced sample was PBMCs or T cells enriched from blood (not recorded which). The CDR3 DNA reads TGTGCCAGCAGCCAGGAGGGTAATCAGCCCCAGCATTTT. This translates into CASSQEGNQPQHF.